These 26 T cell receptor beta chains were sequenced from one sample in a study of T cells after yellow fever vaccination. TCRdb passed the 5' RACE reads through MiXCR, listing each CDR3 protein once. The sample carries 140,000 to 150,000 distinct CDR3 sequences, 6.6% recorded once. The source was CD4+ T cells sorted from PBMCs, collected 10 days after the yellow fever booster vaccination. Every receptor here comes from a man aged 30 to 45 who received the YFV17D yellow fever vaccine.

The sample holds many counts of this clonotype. CDR3 coding DNA: TGCGCCAGCAGCTTGGGATCGTCTCTAGATACGCAGTATTTT. This translates into CASSLGSSLDTQYF. V usage is TRBV5-1 and J usage is TRBJ2-3; the D is unclear. The CDR3 length is 14 residues. Germline CDR1 SGHRS, CDR2 YFSETQ. Trimming removed 0 bases from V and 5 bases from J, with 10 bases in between.

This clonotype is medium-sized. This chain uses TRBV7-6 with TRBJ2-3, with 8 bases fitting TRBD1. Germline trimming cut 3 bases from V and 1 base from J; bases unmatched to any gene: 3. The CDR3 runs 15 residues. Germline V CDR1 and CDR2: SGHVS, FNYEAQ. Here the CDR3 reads CASSLQGAGTDTQYF. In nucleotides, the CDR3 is TGTGCCAGCAGCTTGCAGGGGGCAGGCACAGATACGCAGTATTTT.

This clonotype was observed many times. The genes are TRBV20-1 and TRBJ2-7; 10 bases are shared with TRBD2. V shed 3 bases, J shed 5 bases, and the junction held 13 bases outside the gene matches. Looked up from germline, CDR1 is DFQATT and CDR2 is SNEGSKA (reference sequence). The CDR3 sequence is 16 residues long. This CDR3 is CSARGEGLAGVNEQYF. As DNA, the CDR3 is TGCAGTGCTAGGGGTGAAGGGCTAGCGGGAGTCAACGAGCAGTACTTC.

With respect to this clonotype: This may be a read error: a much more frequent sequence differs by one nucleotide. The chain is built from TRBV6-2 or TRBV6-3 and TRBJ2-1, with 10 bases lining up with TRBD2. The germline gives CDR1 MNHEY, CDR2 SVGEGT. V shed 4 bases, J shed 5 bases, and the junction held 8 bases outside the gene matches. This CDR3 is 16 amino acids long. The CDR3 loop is CASSCSGLAGDNEQFF. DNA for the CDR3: TGTGCCAGCAGTTGCTCGGGTCTAGCGGGAGACAATGAGCAGTTCTTC.

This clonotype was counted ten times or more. In DNA, the CDR3 is TGTGCCACCAGCAGAGATAACTCTCAGTTGAACACTGAAGCTTTCTTT. It encodes CATSRDNSQLNTEAFF. The chain links TRBV15 to TRBJ1-1; D is ambiguous. The CDR3 consists of 16 residues. V lost 0 bases, J lost 0 bases, and 11 bases lay in between. Germline V gives CDR1 LNHNV, CDR2 YYDKDF (reference sequence).

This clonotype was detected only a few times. The CDR3 bases are TGTGCCAGCTCACCATCCCCCGGGACAGGGTTGCTAGTTGAAGCAGATACGCAGTATTTT. This translates into CASSPSPGTGLLVEADTQYF. The chain recombines TRBV18 with TRBJ2-3, with 9 bases fitting TRBD1. Germline V CDR1 and CDR2: KGHSH, LQKENI. The CDR3 length is 20 residues. V shed 2 bases and J 4 bases; nucleotides not matched to a gene: 19.

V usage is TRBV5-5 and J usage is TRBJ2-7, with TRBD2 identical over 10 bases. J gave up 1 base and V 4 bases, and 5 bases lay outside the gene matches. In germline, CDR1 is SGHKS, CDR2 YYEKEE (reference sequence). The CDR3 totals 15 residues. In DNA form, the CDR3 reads TGTGCCAGCAGCACTAGCGGGATATGGTCCTACGAGCAGTACTTC. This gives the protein CASSTSGIWSYEQYF.

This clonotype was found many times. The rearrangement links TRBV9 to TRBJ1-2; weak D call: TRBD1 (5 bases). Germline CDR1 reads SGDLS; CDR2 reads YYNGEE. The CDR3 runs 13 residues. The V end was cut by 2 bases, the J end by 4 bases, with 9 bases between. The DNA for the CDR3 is TGTGCCAGCAGCGTCGCGGGGGGCTATGGCTACACCTTC. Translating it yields CASSVAGGYGYTF. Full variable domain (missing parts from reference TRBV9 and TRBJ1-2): DSGVTQTPKHLITATGQRVTLRCSPRSGDLSVYWYQQSLDQGLQFLIQYYNGEERAKGNILERFSAQQFPDLHSELNLSSLELGDSALYFCASSVAGGYGYTFGSGTRLTVV.

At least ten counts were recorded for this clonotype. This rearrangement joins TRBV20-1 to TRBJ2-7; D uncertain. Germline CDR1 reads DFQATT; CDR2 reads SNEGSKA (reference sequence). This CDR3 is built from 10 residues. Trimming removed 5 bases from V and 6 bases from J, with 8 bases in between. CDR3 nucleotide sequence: TGCAGTGCTCCTCAACCCGAGCAGTACTTC. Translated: CSAPQPEQYF.

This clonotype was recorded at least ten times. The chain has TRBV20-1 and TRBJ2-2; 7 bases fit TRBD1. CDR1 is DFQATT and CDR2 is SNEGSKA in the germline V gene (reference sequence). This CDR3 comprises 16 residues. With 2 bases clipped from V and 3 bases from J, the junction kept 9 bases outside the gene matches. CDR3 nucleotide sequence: TGCAGTGCTAGAATAAGAGGGGGCGGTCACACCGGGGAGCTGTTTTTT. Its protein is CSARIRGGGHTGELFF.

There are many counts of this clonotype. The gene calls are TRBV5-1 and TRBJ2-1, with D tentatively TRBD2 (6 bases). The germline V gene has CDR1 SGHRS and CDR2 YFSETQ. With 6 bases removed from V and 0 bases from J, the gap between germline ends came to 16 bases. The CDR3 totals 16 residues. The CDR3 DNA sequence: TGCGCCAGCACGGAGGGCGCACCTAGCTCCTACAATGAGCAGTTCTTC. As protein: CASTEGAPSSYNEQFF.

The CDR3 here is CASTNARGLAGEGDYEQYF. CDR3 DNA: TGTGCCAGCACCAACGCACGGGGACTAGCGGGAGAAGGGGACTACGAGCAGTACTTC. The V gene is TRBV11-2, the J gene TRBJ2-7, with 14 nucleotides matching TRBD2. Germline values: CDR1 SGHAT, CDR2 FQNNGV. V gave up 7 bases and J gave up 3 bases; unmatched junction bases: 17. This CDR3 has 19 residues.

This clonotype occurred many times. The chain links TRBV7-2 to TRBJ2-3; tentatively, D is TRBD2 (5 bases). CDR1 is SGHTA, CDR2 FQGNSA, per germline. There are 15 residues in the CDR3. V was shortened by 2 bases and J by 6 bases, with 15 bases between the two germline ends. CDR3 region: CASSLSGSGVDTQYF. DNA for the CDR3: TGTGCCAGCAGCTTATCGGGGTCTGGGGTGGATACGCAGTATTTT.

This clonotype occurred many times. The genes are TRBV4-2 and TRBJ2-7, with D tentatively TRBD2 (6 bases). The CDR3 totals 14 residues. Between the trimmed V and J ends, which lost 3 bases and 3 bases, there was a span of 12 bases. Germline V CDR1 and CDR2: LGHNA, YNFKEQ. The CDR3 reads CASSHSGGNYEQYF. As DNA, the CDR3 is TGTGCCAGCAGCCATAGCGGAGGCAACTACGAGCAGTACTTC.

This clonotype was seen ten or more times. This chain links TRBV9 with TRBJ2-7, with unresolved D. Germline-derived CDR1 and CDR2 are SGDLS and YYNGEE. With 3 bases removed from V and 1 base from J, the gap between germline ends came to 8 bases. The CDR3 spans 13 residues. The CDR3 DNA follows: TGTGCCAGCAGCGCACGAGGATCCTACGAGCAGTACTTC. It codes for CASSARGSYEQYF.

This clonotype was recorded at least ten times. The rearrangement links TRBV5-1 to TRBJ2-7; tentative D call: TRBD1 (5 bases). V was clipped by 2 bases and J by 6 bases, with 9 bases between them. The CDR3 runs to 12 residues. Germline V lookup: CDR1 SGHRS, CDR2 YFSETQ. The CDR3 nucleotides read TGCGCCAGCAGCTTCAATAGGGGCGAGCAGTACTTC. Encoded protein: CASSFNRGEQYF.

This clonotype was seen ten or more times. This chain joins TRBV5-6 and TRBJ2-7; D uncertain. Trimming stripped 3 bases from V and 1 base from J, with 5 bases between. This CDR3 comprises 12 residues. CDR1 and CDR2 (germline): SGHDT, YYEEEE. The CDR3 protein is CASSSTSYEQYF. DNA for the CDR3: TGTGCCAGCAGCTCGACTTCCTACGAGCAGTACTTC.

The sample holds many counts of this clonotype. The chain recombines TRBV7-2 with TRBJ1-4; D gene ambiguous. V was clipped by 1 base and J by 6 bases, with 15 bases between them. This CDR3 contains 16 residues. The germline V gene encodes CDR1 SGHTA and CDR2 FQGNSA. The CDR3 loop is CASSLGLGINDEKLFF. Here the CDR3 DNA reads TGTGCCAGCAGCTTAGGGCTAGGAATAAACGATGAAAAACTGTTTTTT.

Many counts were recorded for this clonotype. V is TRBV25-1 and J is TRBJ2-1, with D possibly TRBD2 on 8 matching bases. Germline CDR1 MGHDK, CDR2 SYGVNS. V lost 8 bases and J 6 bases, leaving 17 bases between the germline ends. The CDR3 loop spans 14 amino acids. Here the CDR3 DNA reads TGTGCCAGCTCAGGGGGGACTAGGGGCAATGAGCAGTTCTTC. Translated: CASSGGTRGNEQFF.

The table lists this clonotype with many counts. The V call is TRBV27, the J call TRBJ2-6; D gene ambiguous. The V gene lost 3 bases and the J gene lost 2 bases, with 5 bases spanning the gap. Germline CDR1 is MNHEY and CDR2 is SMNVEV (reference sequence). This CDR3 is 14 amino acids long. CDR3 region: CASSFLAGANVLTF. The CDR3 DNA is TGTGCCAGCAGTTTTTTAGCTGGGGCCAACGTCCTGACTTTC.

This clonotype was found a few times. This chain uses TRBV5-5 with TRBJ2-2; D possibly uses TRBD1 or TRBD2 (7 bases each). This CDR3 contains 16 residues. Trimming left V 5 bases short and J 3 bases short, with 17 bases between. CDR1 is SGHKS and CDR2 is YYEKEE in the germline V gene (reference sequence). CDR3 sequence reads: CASRSRGAGDTGELFF. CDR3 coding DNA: TGTGCCAGCAGGAGCAGGGGGGCGGGGGACACCGGGGAGCTGTTTTTT.

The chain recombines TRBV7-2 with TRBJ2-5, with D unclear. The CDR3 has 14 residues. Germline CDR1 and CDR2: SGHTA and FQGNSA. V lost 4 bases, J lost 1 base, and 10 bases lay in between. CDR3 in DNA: TGTGCCAGCAGCTCCCAACCCAGCCAAGAGACCCAGTACTTC. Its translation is CASSSQPSQETQYF.

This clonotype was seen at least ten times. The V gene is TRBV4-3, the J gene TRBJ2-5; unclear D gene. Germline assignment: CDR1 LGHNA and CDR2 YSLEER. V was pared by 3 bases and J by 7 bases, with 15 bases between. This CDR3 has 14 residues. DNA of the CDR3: TGCGCCAGCAGCCAGTCCCCGGACGTAGGGACCCAGTACTTC. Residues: CASSQSPDVGTQYF.

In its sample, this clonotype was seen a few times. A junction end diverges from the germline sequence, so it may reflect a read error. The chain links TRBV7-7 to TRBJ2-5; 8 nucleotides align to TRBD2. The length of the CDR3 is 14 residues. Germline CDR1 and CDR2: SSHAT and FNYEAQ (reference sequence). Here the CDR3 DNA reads TGTGCTAGCAGCCCCGGACTAGCTAAAGAGACCCAGTACTTC. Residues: CASSPGLAKETQYF.

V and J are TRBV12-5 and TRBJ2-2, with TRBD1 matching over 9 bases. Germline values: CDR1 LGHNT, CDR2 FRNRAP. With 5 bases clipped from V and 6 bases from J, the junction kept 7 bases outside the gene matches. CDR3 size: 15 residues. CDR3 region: CASGTGTGRAGELFF. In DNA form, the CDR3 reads TGTGCTAGTGGTACCGGGACAGGGAGAGCCGGGGAGCTGTTTTTT.

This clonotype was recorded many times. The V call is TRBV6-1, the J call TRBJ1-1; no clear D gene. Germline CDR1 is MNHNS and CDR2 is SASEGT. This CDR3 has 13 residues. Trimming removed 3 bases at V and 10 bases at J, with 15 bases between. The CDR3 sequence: CASSDPITLGAFF. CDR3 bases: TGTGCCAGCAGTGATCCGATTACCTTAGGAGCTTTCTTT.